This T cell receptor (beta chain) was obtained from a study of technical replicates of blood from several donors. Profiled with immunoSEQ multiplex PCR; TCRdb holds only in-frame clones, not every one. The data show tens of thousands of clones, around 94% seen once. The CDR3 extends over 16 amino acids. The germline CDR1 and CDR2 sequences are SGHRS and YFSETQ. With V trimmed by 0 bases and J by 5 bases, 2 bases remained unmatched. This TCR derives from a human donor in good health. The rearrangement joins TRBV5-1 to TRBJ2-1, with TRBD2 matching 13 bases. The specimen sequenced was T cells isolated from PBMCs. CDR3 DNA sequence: TGCGCCAGCAGCTTGGTAGGACTAGCGGGGGACAATGAGCAGTTCTTC. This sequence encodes CASSLVGLAGDNEQFF.